This TCR beta chain emerged from a study of CD4+ T cells in melanoma. Germline CDR1 reads SGHAT; CDR2 reads FQNNGV. This CDR3 is 16 amino acids long. The junction had 5 bases not matched to a gene; V was cut back by 3 bases and J by 5 bases. Broader study findings: CD8+ T cell, macrophage and B cell function reportedly correlated with neoantigen-specific CD4+ T cells. Reportedly, melanoma neoantigen-specific CD4+ T cells showed varied differentiation states.

As to this clone: Its antigen is currently unknown.

Assay used: immunoSEQ multiplex PCR; TCRdb lists only in-frame clones, some missing. The sample lists roughly 150,000 clones; about nine tenths were seen once. The origin of this receptor is a human donor with melanoma. The J gene is TRBJ2-5, the V gene TRBV11-2; 14 bases agree with TRBD2. CDR3 DNA sequence: TGTGCCAGCAGCTTTGGGACTAGCGGGGGACAGGAGACCCAGTACTTC. Protein sequence: CASSFGTSGGQETQYF.